The next 12 T cell receptor beta chains were all read from a single sample in a study of T cells after yellow fever vaccination. MiXCR, run by TCRdb on the 5' RACE reads, gives a single entry per CDR3 protein. The sample has roughly 500,000 distinct CDR3 sequences, approximately 21% seen once. The sequencing here drew on PBMCs, taken 15 days after the yellow fever booster vaccination. Source of these receptors: a man younger than 45 who received the YFV17D yellow fever vaccine.

The chain uses TRBV11-2 and TRBJ2-7, with D unclear. There are 11 residues in the CDR3. The V gene's germline CDR1 is SGHAT and CDR2 FQNNGV. V gave up 4 bases and J gave up 10 bases, with 11 bases separating them. CDR3 in DNA: TGTGCCAGCAGCTCGGGTGGGCTTCAGTACTTC. This translates into CASSSGGLQYF.

The sample holds a few counts of this clonotype. The rearrangement uses TRBV20-1 and TRBJ1-1; D remains ambiguous. The CDR3 totals 14 residues. The germline CDR1 and CDR2 sequences are DFQATT and SNEGSKA (reference sequence). The V end lost 1 base, the J end lost 0 bases, and 9 bases lay between the germline ends. DNA for the CDR3: TGCAGTGCTAGAGTTCCGAGGGTGAACACTGAAGCTTTCTTT. Translating gives CSARVPRVNTEAFF.

This clonotype has just a few counts. V gene TRBV20-1 combines with J gene TRBJ2-1, with TRBD2 as a possible D gene (5 bases). Trimming took 5 bases from V and 4 from J, leaving 15 bases between them. CDR1 and CDR2 (germline): DFQATT, SNEGSKA (reference sequence). This CDR3 has 14 residues. For the CDR3, the DNA is TGCAGTGCTTCACTAGAAACGGGATACAATGAGCAGTTCTTC. This encodes CSASLETGYNEQFF.

This clonotype has more than one count but fewer than ten. The chain uses TRBV29-1 and TRBJ2-1; 7 bases map to TRBD2. This CDR3 region has 15 residues. The V segment lost 7 bases and the J segment 4 bases; nucleotides outside the gene matches: 13. Germline values: CDR1 SQVTM, CDR2 ANQGSEA. CDR3 DNA: TGCAGCGCACGGACCGATAGCGGGCCTTACAATGAGCAGTTCTTC. It translates to CSARTDSGPYNEQFF.

The chain couples TRBV28 to TRBJ2-7, with TRBD1 as a possible D gene (6 bases). V gave up 3 bases and J gave up 5 bases, with 14 bases separating them. Germline V gene sequence: CDR1 MDHEN, CDR2 SYDVKM. The CDR3 covers 14 residues. Here the CDR3 reads CASSLGAVRNEQYF. DNA for the CDR3: TGTGCCAGCAGTTTGGGGGCGGTTAGAAACGAGCAGTACTTC.

This clonotype has more than one count but fewer than ten. The gene calls are TRBV29-1 and TRBJ2-1; tentatively, D is TRBD2 (5 bases). Trimming removed 5 bases at V and 1 base at J, with 9 bases between. Per germline, CDR1 SQVTM and CDR2 ANQGSEA. The length of the CDR3 is 13 residues. CDR3 in DNA: TGCAGCGTTTGTACTAGTTCCTACAATGAGCAGTTCTTC. Translation gives CSVCTSSYNEQFF.

This clonotype was counted a few times. The rearrangement uses TRBV7-2 and TRBJ2-1; no reliable D call. V lost 1 base to trimming and J lost 5 bases, with 12 bases between them. Germline V lookup: CDR1 SGHTA, CDR2 FQGNSA. This CDR3 has 15 residues. The CDR3 sequence is CASSLVFGPNNEQFF. In DNA, the CDR3 is TGTGCCAGCAGCTTAGTGTTCGGGCCTAACAATGAGCAGTTCTTC.

This clonotype turned up a few times. The J gene is TRBJ2-1, the V gene TRBV20-1; D possibly uses TRBD1 or TRBD2 (5 bases each). This CDR3 region has 13 residues. The ends were cut back, 4 bases at V and 7 bases at J, with 14 bases in the middle. The germline V gene encodes CDR1 DFQATT and CDR2 SNEGSKA (reference sequence). CDR3 in DNA: TGCAGTGCTATCGGGACCGTGTGGAATGAGCAGTTCTTC. Protein product: CSAIGTVWNEQFF.

This clonotype has more than one count but fewer than ten. The rearrangement links TRBV18 to TRBJ1-6; 9 bases agree with TRBD1. The CDR3 is made up of 13 amino acids. The ends lost 4 bases at V and 10 bases at J; junction bases unmatched: 2. CDR1 and CDR2 (germline): KGHSH, LQKENI. The CDR3 nucleotides read TGTGCCAGCTCACGGGACAGGGAATCACCCCTCCACTTT. Protein sequence: CASSRDRESPLHF.

There are a few counts of this clonotype. The genes are TRBV4-3 and TRBJ2-1; 10 bases match TRBD2. The CDR3 is made up of 15 amino acids. The germline CDR1 and CDR2 sequences are LGHNA and YSLEER. The junction had 2 bases not matched to a gene; V was cut back by 3 bases and J by 3 bases. CDR3 protein: CASSQGLANYNEQFF. The CDR3 DNA sequence: TGCGCCAGCAGCCAGGGACTAGCGAACTACAATGAGCAGTTCTTC.

V gene TRBV19 combines with J gene TRBJ1-3, with a weak D call TRBD1 (6 bases). Per the germline V gene, CDR1 is LNHDA and CDR2 is SQIVND (reference sequence). The CDR3 length is 13 residues. Trimming removed 6 bases from V and 8 bases from J, with 14 bases in between. CDR3 in DNA: TGTGCCAGTAGCAGGGACATCGCAGACACCATATATTTT. This encodes CASSRDIADTIYF.

This clonotype has just a few counts. This sequence joins TRBV20-1 and TRBJ2-7, with 9 bases matching TRBD1. The germline V gene encodes CDR1 DFQATT and CDR2 SNEGSKA (reference sequence). The V gene end was trimmed by 6 bases and the J gene end by 3 bases; junction bases not matched to a gene: 9. The CDR3 length is 14 residues. CDR3 in DNA: TGCAGTGCCGGCGCCGGGACAGGGAGCTACGAGCAGTACTTC. Translated, it gives CSAGAGTGSYEQYF.